Each of the 28 T cell receptor beta chains below was sequenced from the same sample in a study of T cell responses to AZD1222 COVID-19 vaccine. TCRdb's table, derived via immunoSEQ multiplex PCR, lists solely in-frame clones and lacks some. The sample comprises roughly 160,000 clones, 88% of which are singletons, and roughly 4% rests with the top ten. This specimen consisted of peripheral blood, obtained 28 days after the second AZD1222 dose. The receptors originated from an adult who received the AZD1222 COVID-19 vaccine.

The chain employs TRBV19 and TRBJ1-5; no reliable D call. CDR1 is LNHDA, CDR2 SQIVND, per germline (reference sequence). Trimming removed 3 bases from V and 0 bases from J, with 9 bases in between. The CDR3 spans 15 residues. The CDR3 sequence: CASSMEEYSNQPQHF. DNA for the CDR3: TGTGCCAGTAGTATGGAAGAGTATAGCAATCAGCCCCAGCATTTT.

Only a few counts were recorded for this clone. The chain links TRBV4-1 to TRBJ2-2, with 8 nucleotides matching TRBD2. The CDR3 runs 15 residues. Germline CDR1 is MGHRA and CDR2 is YSYEKL. V gave up 3 bases and J gave up 6 bases; unmatched junction bases: 6. The CDR3 coding sequence is TGCGCCAGCAGCCAGGCCGGGACTAGTTCCGGGGAGCTGTTTTTT. Translated: CASSQAGTSSGELFF.

The CDR3 region has the DNA TGTGCCAGCAGCAAAGCGCTCCACCCCCAGAGCAATCAGCCCCAGCATTTT. This codes for CASSKALHPQSNQPQHF. The chain carries TRBV21-1 and TRBJ1-5; the table gives TRBD1 as D, unverified against the DNA. TRBV21-1 is a pseudogene segment. The CDR3 runs to 17 residues.

This chain links TRBV7-2 with TRBJ1-1; 12 nucleotides line up with TRBD1. With V trimmed by 2 bases and J by 1 base, 11 bases remained unmatched. This CDR3 is 19 amino acids long. CDR1 and CDR2 (germline): SGHTA, FQGNSA. CDR3 DNA sequence: TGTGCCAGCAGCTTATTTTACGGGACAGGGGGCTTCGGGAACACTGAAGCTTTCTTT. This encodes CASSLFYGTGGFGNTEAFF.

Turning to this clone: In the same sample, other DNA sequences code for this CDR3. This chain connects TRBV2 to TRBJ1-2, with D uncertain. There are 13 residues in the CDR3. Germline CDR1 and CDR2: SNHLY and FYNNEI. The germline V and J ends were trimmed by 6 bases and 4 bases, with 12 bases remaining between them. CDR3 bases: TGTGCCAGCAGGGGTGGTTCGAGCTATGGCTACACCTTC. Its translation is CASRGGSSYGYTF. The full variable domain, with the rest looked up from reference TRBV2 and TRBJ1-2, is EPEVTQTPSHQVTQMGQEVILRCVPISNHLYFYWYRQILGQKVEFLVSFYNNEISEKSEIFDDQFSVERPDGSNFTLKIRSTKLEDSAMYFCASRGGSSYGYTFGSGTRLTVV.

CDR3 in amino acids: CATSIFATGFLNYGYTF. In DNA, the CDR3 is TGTGCCACCAGCATTTTCGCCACAGGATTTTTAAACTATGGCTACACCTTC. V and J are TRBV15 and TRBJ1-2; TRBD1 might be the D (5 bases). Germline CDR1 is LNHNV and CDR2 is YYDKDF (reference sequence). Trimming stripped 4 bases from V and 2 bases from J, with 20 bases between. CDR3 length: 17 residues.

This rearrangement joins TRBV29-1 to TRBJ2-2; D is possibly TRBD1 or TRBD2 (5 bases each). CDR1 is SQVTM, CDR2 ANQGSEA, per germline. CDR3 length: 15 amino acids. V gave up 5 bases and J gave up 0 bases, with 13 bases separating them. The CDR3 DNA is TGCAGCGTTCTGTCCGGGACGTCGAACACCGGGGAGCTGTTTTTT. As protein: CSVLSGTSNTGELFF.

This clone appeared a single time. V is TRBV12-3 or TRBV12-4 and J is TRBJ2-7, with 8 bases fitting TRBD1. The CDR3 length is 13 residues. V shed 4 bases and J 4 bases; nucleotides not matched to a gene: 3. This chain's CDR3 is CASSYRQGYEQYF. In DNA, the CDR3 is TGTGCCAGCAGTTATCGACAGGGGTACGAGCAGTACTTC.

This clone was observed a handful of times. V usage is TRBV7-3 and J usage is TRBJ2-2, with D perhaps given as TRBD1 or TRBD2 (5 bases each). Germline CDR1 SGHTA, CDR2 FQGTGA. This CDR3 is built from 14 residues. Trimming pared 3 bases from V and 1 base from J, leaving 6 bases between. In DNA, the CDR3 is TGTGCCAGCAGCTTGAGGGGGAACACCGGGGAGCTGTTTTTT. Its protein product is CASSLRGNTGELFF.

This sequence joins TRBV5-1 and TRBJ1-1, with D perhaps matching TRBD1 (5 bases). The CDR3 length is 15 residues. From germline, CDR1 is SGHRS and CDR2 YFSETQ. The ends were cut back, 4 bases at V and 5 bases at J, with 18 bases in the middle. The CDR3 spells CASSPLTVAGTEAFF. In DNA form, the CDR3 reads TGCGCCAGCAGCCCACTGACAGTCGCGGGAACTGAAGCTTTCTTT.

The gene calls are TRBV2 and TRBJ1-6; D uncertain. Between the trimmed V and J ends, which lost 3 bases and 13 bases, there was a span of 10 bases. CDR3 size: 12 residues. Germline V gene sequence: CDR1 SNHLY, CDR2 FYNNEI. The CDR3 protein is CASSDVAAPLHF. CDR3 in DNA: TGTGCCAGCAGTGATGTAGCGGCCCCCCTCCACTTT.

The rearrangement uses TRBV10-3 and TRBJ2-1; 13 nucleotides agree with TRBD2. This CDR3 is built from 14 residues. J was trimmed by 7 bases and V by 10 bases; bases with no gene match: 7. Germline assignment: CDR1 ENHRY and CDR2 SYGVKD. The CDR3 sequence is CATEGTSGVNEQFF. The CDR3 nucleotides are TGTGCCACCGAGGGGACTAGCGGGGTGAATGAGCAGTTCTTC.

This chain links TRBV5-1 with TRBJ2-7; the D gene is possibly TRBD2 (5 bases). Germline V lookup: CDR1 SGHRS, CDR2 YFSETQ. The CDR3 spans 17 residues. Trimming removed 2 bases from V and 2 bases from J, with 20 bases in between. CDR3 residues: CASSFLAGGSSTYEQYF. The CDR3 bases are TGCGCCAGCAGCTTCCTTGCGGGCGGGTCCTCGACCTACGAGCAGTACTTC.

The rearrangement joins TRBV4-3 to TRBJ1-2, with 7 positions matching TRBD1. Germline lookup yields CDR1 LGHNA and CDR2 YSLEER. This CDR3 has 15 amino acids. J gave up 1 base and V 4 bases, and 6 bases lay outside the gene matches. The CDR3 DNA sequence: TGCGCCAGCAGCCTACAGGGGAGCGGTAACTATGGCTACACCTTC. It translates to CASSLQGSGNYGYTF.

This clone was detected only a few times. J is TRBJ2-3 and V is TRBV10-3; D tentatively fits TRBD1 or TRBD2 (6 bases each). Trimming cost V 7 bases and J 3 bases, with 17 bases left between them. Germline lookup yields CDR1 ENHRY and CDR2 SYGVKD. This CDR3 has 15 amino acids. The CDR3 region is CAITRGGLGTDTQYF. The CDR3 DNA follows: TGTGCCATCACCCGAGGGGGGCTGGGGACAGATACGCAGTATTTT.

The gene calls are TRBV19 and TRBJ2-2; D is perhaps TRBD1 (5 bases). CDR1 and CDR2 (germline): LNHDA, SQIVND (reference sequence). This CDR3 has 15 amino acids. Between the trimmed V and J ends, which lost 5 bases and 5 bases, there was a span of 15 bases. DNA of the CDR3: TGTGCCAGTAGTGGCAGGGTAAGATGGACCGGGGAGCTGTTTTTT. Translation: CASSGRVRWTGELFF.

The rearrangement uses TRBV4-3 and TRBJ2-7; D is perhaps TRBD2 (6 bases). Germline V gene lookup returns CDR1 LGHNA and CDR2 YSLEER. V was shortened by 0 bases and J by 7 bases, with 16 bases between the two germline ends. The CDR3 runs 15 residues. As DNA, the CDR3 is TGCGCCAGCAGCCAAGACAGGAGGGTCAGTAATGAGCAGTACTTC. It is translated as CASSQDRRVSNEQYF.

For the CDR3, the DNA is TGTGCCTGGAGCGTAGGGGGTGACAATGAGCAGTTCTTC. Translation gives CAWSVGGDNEQFF. The chain recombines TRBV30 with TRBJ2-1; possible D gene TRBD1, 6 bases. The CDR3 runs to 13 residues. Germline CDR1 reads GTSNPN; CDR2 reads SVGIG (reference sequence). Between the trimmed V and J ends, which lost 3 bases and 5 bases, there was a span of 11 bases.

This chain joins TRBV11-2 and TRBJ1-4; D not certain. V lost 6 bases to trimming and J lost 8 bases, with 13 bases between them. Germline V gives CDR1 SGHAT, CDR2 FQNNGV. The CDR3 is 13 amino acids. In nucleotides, the CDR3 is TGTGCCAGCAGGCGGACCCAGGAAGAAAAACTGTTTTTT. Amino acid sequence: CASRRTQEEKLFF.

A word on this clone: At one boundary the junction diverges from the germline segment, which might be a read error. The V gene is TRBV7-7, the J gene TRBJ2-3; a possible D gene is TRBD1 (5 bases). Germline CDR1 and CDR2: SSHAT and FNYEAQ (reference sequence). The CDR3 runs 14 residues. Here the CDR3 reads CASSLGRGTDTQYF. Written as DNA, the CDR3 is TGTGCTAGCAGCTTGGGCAGGGGCACAGATACGCAGTATTTT.

This chain connects TRBV10-3 to TRBJ1-6; D call uncertain. The germline V and J ends were trimmed by 8 bases and 6 bases, with 11 bases remaining between them. CDR1 and CDR2 from the germline V gene are ENHRY and SYGVKD. CDR3 size: 13 residues. The CDR3 reads CAIAEASNSPLHF. The CDR3 DNA is TGTGCCATCGCGGAGGCTAGTAATTCACCCCTCCACTTT.

This clone was counted between two and nine times. V is TRBV10-1 and J is TRBJ2-6, with D unclear. The CDR3 runs to 11 residues. CDR1 and CDR2 (germline): WNHNN, SYGVQD (reference sequence). DNA for the CDR3: TGCGCTGTGTCTGGGGCCAACGTCCTGACTTTC. It is translated as CAVSGANVLTF.

This clone was found a few times. Other DNA sequences in the sample encode the same CDR3. The J gene is TRBJ1-1, the V gene TRBV11-2; D is unresolved. The germline V and J ends were trimmed by 3 bases and 1 base, with 6 bases remaining between them. Germline V gene sequence: CDR1 SGHAT, CDR2 FQNNGV. The CDR3 runs to 13 residues. The CDR3 nucleotides are TGTGCCAGCAGCTTCAGAGGGAACACTGAAGCTTTCTTT. As protein: CASSFRGNTEAFF.

This clone occurred once. V is TRBV27 and J is TRBJ1-2, with TRBD1 identical over 8 bases. The germline V gene has CDR1 MNHEY and CDR2 SMNVEV (reference sequence). The CDR3 runs 15 residues. The V segment lost 2 bases and the J segment 5 bases; nucleotides outside the gene matches: 7. CDR3 residues: CASSLQGAFGYGYTF. DNA for the CDR3: TGTGCCAGCAGTTTACAGGGGGCGTTTGGATATGGCTACACCTTC.

The J gene is TRBJ2-1, the V gene TRBV18, with 9 bases lining up with TRBD2. This CDR3 spans 13 amino acids. V shed 6 bases and J 9 bases; nucleotides not matched to a gene: 6. CDR1 is KGHSH, CDR2 LQKENI, per germline. CDR3 DNA sequence: TGTGCCAGCTCCGGGACTAGCATGTCTGAGCAGTTCTTC. This translates into CASSGTSMSEQFF.

J is TRBJ1-5 and V is TRBV10-1; D is uncertain. Germline V gene lookup returns CDR1 WNHNN and CDR2 SYGVQD (reference sequence). The CDR3 loop spans 13 amino acids. V was shortened by 10 bases and J by 6 bases, with 16 bases between the two germline ends. CDR3 in DNA: TGCGCCACTTCGGGCCCCCGCTGTCAGCCCCAGCATTTT. This translates into CATSGPRCQPQHF.

This clone came up many times. Other DNA sequences within the sample encode an identical CDR3. The chain joins TRBV27 to TRBJ2-1; D unresolved. Trimming stripped 5 bases from V and 4 bases from J, with 3 bases between. The germline gives CDR1 MNHEY, CDR2 SMNVEV (reference sequence). The CDR3 is 11 amino acids. The CDR3 region is CASSLYNEQFF. The CDR3 nucleotides are TGTGCCAGCAGTCTTTACAATGAGCAGTTCTTC.

The chain is built from TRBV2 and TRBJ1-1, with 9 nucleotides matching TRBD1. The length of the CDR3 is 11 residues. The germline gives CDR1 SNHLY, CDR2 FYNNEI. J was trimmed by 11 bases and V by 6 bases; bases with no gene match: 4. CDR3 protein: CASRGTGLAFF. CDR3 nucleotide sequence: TGTGCCAGCAGGGGGACAGGGTTGGCTTTCTTT.